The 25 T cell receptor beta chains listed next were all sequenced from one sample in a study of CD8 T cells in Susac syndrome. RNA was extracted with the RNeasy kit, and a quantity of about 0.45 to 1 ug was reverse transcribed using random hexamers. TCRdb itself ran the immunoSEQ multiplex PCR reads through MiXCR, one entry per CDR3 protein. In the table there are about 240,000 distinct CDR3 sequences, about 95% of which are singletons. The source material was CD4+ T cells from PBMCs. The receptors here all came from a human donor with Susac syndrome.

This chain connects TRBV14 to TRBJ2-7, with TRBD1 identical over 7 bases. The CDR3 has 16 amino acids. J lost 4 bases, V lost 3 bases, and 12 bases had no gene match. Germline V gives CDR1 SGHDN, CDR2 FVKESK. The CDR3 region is CASSHRGYLTQYEQYF. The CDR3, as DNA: TGTGCCAGCAGCCACAGGGGGTACCTAACCCAATACGAGCAGTACTTC.

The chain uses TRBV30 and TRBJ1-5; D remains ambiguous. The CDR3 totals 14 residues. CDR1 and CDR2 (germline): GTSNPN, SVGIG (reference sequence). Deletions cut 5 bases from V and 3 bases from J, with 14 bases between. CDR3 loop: CAWAGKGYNQPQHF. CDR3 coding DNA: TGTGCCTGGGCCGGCAAGGGTTACAATCAGCCCCAGCATTTT.

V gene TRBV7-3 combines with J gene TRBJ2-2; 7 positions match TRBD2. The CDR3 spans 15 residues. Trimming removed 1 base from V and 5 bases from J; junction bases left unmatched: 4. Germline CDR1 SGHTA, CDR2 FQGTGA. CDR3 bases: TGTGCCAGCAGCTTAATGACTAGCATGACCGGGGAGCTGTTTTTT. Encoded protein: CASSLMTSMTGELFF.

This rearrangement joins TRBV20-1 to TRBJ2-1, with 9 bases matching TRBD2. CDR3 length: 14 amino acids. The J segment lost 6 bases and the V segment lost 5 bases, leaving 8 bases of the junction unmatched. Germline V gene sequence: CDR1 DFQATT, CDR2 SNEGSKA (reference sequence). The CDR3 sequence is CSAPSGTSINEQFF. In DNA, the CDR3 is TGCAGTGCTCCGTCCGGGACTAGCATCAATGAGCAGTTCTTC.

The CDR3 bases are TGTGCCAGCAGCAATAGACAGGGGGTGAATGTGAAAGAGACCCAGTACTTC. This gives the protein CASSNRQGVNVKETQYF. The chain couples TRBV11-2 to TRBJ2-5; 9 bases map to TRBD1. Germline CDR1 and CDR2: SGHAT and FQNNGV. There are 17 residues in the CDR3. V gave up 5 bases and J gave up 3 bases; unmatched junction bases: 13.

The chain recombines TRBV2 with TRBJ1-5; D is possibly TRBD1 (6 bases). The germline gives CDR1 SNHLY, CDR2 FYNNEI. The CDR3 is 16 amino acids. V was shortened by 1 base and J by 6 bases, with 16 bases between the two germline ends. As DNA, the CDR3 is TGTGCCAGCAGTGAAGTAGCGGGGGCGATTCGTCAGCCCCAGCATTTT. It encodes CASSEVAGAIRQPQHF.

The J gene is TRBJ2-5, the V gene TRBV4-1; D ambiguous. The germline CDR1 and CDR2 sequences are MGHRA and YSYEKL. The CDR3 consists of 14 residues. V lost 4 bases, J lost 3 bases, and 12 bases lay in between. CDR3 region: CASSPARTKETQYF. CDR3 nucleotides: TGCGCCAGCAGCCCCGCGCGGACGAAAGAGACCCAGTACTTC.

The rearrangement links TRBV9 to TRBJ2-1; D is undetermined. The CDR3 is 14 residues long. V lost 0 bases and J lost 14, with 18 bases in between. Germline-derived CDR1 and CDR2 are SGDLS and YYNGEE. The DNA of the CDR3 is TGTGCCAGCAGCGTAGAATTTTGGGCGGTTAATAAGTTCTTC. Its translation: CASSVEFWAVNKFF. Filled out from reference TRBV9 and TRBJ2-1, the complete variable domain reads DSGVTQTPKHLITATGQRVTLRCSPRSGDLSVYWYQQSLDQGLQFLIQYYNGEERAKGNILERFSAQQFPDLHSELNLSSLELGDSALYFCASSVEFWAVNKFFGPGTRLTVL.

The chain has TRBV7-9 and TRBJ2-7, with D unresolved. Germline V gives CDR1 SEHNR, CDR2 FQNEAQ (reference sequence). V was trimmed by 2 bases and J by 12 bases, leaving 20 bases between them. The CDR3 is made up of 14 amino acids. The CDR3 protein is CASSLMESNTRTYF. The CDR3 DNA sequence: TGTGCCAGCAGCTTAATGGAGAGTAACACCCGAACGTACTTC. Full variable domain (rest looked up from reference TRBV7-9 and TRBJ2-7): DTGVSQNPRHKITKRGQNVTFRCDPISEHNRLYWYRQTLGQGPEFLTYFQNEAQLEKSRLLSDRFSAERPKGSFSTLEIQRTEQGDSAMYLCASSLMESNTRTYFGPGTRLTVT.

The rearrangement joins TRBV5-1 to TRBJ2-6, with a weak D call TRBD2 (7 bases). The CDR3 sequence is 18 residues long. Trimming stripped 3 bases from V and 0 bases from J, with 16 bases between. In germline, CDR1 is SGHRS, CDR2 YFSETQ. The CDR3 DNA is TGCGCCAGCAGCTGGGGGGGGGCCTCTCGCTCTGGGGCCAACGTCCTGACTTTC. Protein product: CASSWGGASRSGANVLTF.

CDR3 in DNA: TGTGCCAGCAGTGAATTCGTTTTCTATGGCTACACCTTC. This codes for CASSEFVFYGYTF. V and J are TRBV25-1 and TRBJ1-2; no firm D call. CDR1 and CDR2 from the germline V gene are MGHDK and SYGVNS. V dropped 1 base and J dropped 4 bases, with 7 bases sitting between them. This CDR3 comprises 13 residues.

This CDR3 is CATSRGSNEKLFF. For the CDR3, the DNA is TGTGCCACCAGCAGAGGCAGTAATGAAAAACTGTTTTTT. The rearrangement links TRBV15 to TRBJ1-4; D gene ambiguous. From germline, CDR1 is LNHNV and CDR2 YYDKDF (reference sequence). The V end lost 1 base, the J end lost 4 bases, and 4 bases lay between the germline ends. The CDR3 totals 13 residues.

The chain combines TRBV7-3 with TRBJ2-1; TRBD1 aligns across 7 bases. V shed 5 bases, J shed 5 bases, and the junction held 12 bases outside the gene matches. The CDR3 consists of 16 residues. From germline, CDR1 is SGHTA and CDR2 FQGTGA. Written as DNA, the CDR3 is TGTGCCAGCAGCCCCCGGGTGACAGGGTTTGACAATGAGCAGTTCTTC. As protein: CASSPRVTGFDNEQFF.

In DNA form, the CDR3 reads TGCAGCGTCTCAGTCCCGGGACGTTACAATGAGCAGTTCTTC. It encodes CSVSVPGRYNEQFF. This chain links TRBV29-1 with TRBJ2-1; D is perhaps TRBD1 or TRBD2 (5 bases each). This CDR3 comprises 14 residues. V lost 6 bases and J lost 4, with 16 bases in between. CDR1 and CDR2 (germline): SQVTM, ANQGSEA.

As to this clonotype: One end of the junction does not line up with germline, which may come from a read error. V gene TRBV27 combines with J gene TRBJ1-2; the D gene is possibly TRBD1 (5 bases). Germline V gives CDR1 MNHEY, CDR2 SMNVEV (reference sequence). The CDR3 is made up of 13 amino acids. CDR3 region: CATSGGTGYGYTF. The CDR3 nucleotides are TGTGCCACCAGTGGGGGTACAGGCTATGGCTACACCTTC.

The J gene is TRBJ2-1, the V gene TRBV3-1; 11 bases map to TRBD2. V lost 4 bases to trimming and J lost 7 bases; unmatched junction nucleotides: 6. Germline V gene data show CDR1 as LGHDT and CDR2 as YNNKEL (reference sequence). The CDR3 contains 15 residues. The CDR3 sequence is CASSLSGRAINEQFF. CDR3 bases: TGTGCCAGCAGCCTTAGCGGGAGGGCCATAAATGAGCAGTTCTTC.

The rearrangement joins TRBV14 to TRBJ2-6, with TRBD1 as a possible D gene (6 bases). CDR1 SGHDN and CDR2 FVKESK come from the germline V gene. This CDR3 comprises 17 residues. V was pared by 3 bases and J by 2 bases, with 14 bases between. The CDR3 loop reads CASSQATGFAGANVLTF. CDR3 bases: TGTGCCAGCAGCCAGGCTACAGGGTTTGCTGGGGCCAACGTCCTGACTTTC.

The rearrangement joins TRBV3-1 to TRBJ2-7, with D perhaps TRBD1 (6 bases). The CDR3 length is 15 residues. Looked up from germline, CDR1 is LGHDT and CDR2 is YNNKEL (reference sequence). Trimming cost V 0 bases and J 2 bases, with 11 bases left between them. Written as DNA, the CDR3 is TGTGCCAGCAGCCAAGATAGGGGGAGAGCCTACGAGCAGTACTTC. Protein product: CASSQDRGRAYEQYF.

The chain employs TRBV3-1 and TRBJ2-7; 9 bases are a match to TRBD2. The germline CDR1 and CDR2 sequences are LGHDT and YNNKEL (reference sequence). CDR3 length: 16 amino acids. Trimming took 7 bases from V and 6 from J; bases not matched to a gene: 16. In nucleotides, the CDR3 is TGTGCCAGCACCCACAAGGGAAGTAGCGGGAGTGCCGAGCAGTACTTC. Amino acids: CASTHKGSSGSAEQYF.

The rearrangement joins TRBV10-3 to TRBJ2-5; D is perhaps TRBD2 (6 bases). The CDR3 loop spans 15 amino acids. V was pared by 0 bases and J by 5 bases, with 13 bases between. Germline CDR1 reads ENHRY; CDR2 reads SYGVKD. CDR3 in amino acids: CAISESGAGKETQYF. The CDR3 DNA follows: TGTGCCATCAGTGAGTCTGGGGCGGGAAAGGAGACCCAGTACTTC.

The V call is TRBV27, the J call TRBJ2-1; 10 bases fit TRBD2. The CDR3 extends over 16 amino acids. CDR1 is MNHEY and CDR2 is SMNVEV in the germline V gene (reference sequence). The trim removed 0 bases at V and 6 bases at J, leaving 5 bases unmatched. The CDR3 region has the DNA TGTGCCAGCAGTTTATCAGCGGGAGGGCCCCCCAATGAGCAGTTCTTC. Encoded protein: CASSLSAGGPPNEQFF.

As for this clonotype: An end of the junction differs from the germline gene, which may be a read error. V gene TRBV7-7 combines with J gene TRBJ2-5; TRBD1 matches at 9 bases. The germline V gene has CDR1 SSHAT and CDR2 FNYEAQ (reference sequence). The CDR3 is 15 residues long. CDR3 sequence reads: CASSSGTGRGETQYF. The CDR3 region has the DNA TGTGCTAGCAGCTCTGGGACAGGGCGAGGAGAGACCCAGTACTTC.

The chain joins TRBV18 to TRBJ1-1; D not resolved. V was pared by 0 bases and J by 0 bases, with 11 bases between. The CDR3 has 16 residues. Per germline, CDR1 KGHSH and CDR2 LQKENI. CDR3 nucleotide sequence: TGTGCCAGCTCACCACCACAACGGGTGATGAACACTGAAGCTTTCTTT. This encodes CASSPPQRVMNTEAFF.

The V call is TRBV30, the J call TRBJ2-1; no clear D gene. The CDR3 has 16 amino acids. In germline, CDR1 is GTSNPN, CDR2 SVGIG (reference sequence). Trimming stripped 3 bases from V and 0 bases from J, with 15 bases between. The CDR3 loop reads CAWRPLRISSYNEQFF. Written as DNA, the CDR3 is TGTGCCTGGAGACCACTTAGGATCAGCTCCTACAATGAGCAGTTCTTC.

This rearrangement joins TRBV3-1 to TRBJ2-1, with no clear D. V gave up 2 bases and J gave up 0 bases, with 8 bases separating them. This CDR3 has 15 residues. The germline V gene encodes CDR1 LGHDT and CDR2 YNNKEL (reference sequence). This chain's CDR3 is CASSQIFSSYNEQFF. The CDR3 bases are TGTGCCAGCAGCCAAATTTTCAGCTCCTACAATGAGCAGTTCTTC.